Listed below are T cell receptor beta chains from one sample, sequenced in a study of identical twins. TCRdb fed the 5' RACE reads into MiXCR, producing one record per CDR3 protein. The top ten clones hold around 1.6% of a sample with about 890,000 distinct CDR3 sequences, around an eighth of them seen once. This sample was also put to use in a study of yellow fever vaccine responses in identical twins.

The sample comprised PBMCs. These receptors all stem from a woman aged 18 to 35 in good health. The CDR3 runs from the conserved cysteine through the conserved F or W. The order of the fields is J gene, CDR3 length, V gene, CDR3 protein.

TRBJ2-1 14 TRBV19 CASSIAGDYNEQFF
TRBJ2-2 14 TRBV28 CASSFRRTAGELFF
TRBJ2-3 16 TRBV12-3/TRBV12-4 CASSLSSGIRTDTQYF
TRBJ2-3 10 TRBV20-1 CSATLADEYF
TRBJ1-5 13 TRBV6-6 CASGAGAGQPQHF
TRBJ2-1 16 TRBV7-9 CASSVTLAGVNYEQFF
TRBJ1-5 15 TRBV5-1 CASSLYGERNQPQHF
TRBJ2-5 15 TRBV7-9 CASSLGYLGKETQYF
TRBJ2-7 15 TRBV24-1 CATSDRRDSSREQYF
TRBJ2-1 16 TRBV10-3 CAISESTYSDYNEQFF
TRBJ2-5 17 TRBV20-1 CSARDRPLAGGEETQYF
TRBJ2-1 17 TRBV4-1 CASSHRTGTSRSNEQFF
TRBJ2-6 19 TRBV6-2/TRBV6-3 CASSPGRGGPNSGANVLTF
TRBJ1-2 15 TRBV12-3/TRBV12-4 CASSPGQGMFYGYTF
TRBJ2-2 16 TRBV11-2 CASSRTSGRGTGELFF
TRBJ2-3 20 TRBV9 CASSGGQGATSGGHTDTQYF
TRBJ2-1 14 TRBV5-6 CASSSKDGINEQFF
TRBJ2-2 14 TRBV10-2 CASGTGMNTGELFF
TRBJ1-1 13 TRBV7-3 CASSFGGASEAFF
TRBJ2-3 15 TRBV12-3/TRBV12-4 CASTEDRGPTDTQYF
TRBJ2-2 17 TRBV7-9 CASSRTSGGLNAGELFF
TRBJ1-2 18 TRBV11-1 CASSSLPRASPTNYGYTF
TRBJ1-4 13 TRBV18 CASSSPGDEKLFF
TRBJ2-3 13 TRBV12-5 CASGGLVRDTQYF
TRBJ2-7 15 TRBV18 CASSELWGQGYEQYF
TRBJ2-1 17 TRBV10-3 CAISDREAGGPYNEQFF
TRBJ2-7 15 TRBV15 CATSRDRRQGGEQYF
TRBJ2-3 14 TRBV3-1 CASSQGQLTDTQYF
TRBJ1-6 17 TRBV2 CASMPGAQRPYNSPLHF
TRBJ2-2 12 TRBV6-2/TRBV6-3 CASTAVPGELFF
TRBJ2-2 16 TRBV14 CASSLFRDANTGELFF
TRBJ2-3 16 TRBV7-8 CASTDTPLAGTDTQYF
TRBJ2-7 12 TRBV7-9 CTSSPNAYEQYF
TRBJ2-5 17 TRBV12-3/TRBV12-4 CASSFASGRPGGETQYF
TRBJ2-1 16 TRBV7-9 CASRPRGPSSYNEQFF
TRBJ2-7 14 TRBV20-1 CSARTGRGAYEQYF
TRBJ1-5 15 TRBV5-1 CASSLDGEYDQPQHF
TRBJ2-1 15 TRBV4-1 CASSHLAGGHHEQFF
TRBJ2-1 15 TRBV5-1 CASSLATSHYNEQFF
TRBJ2-6 15 TRBV20-1 CSARGVNTGANVLTF
TRBJ1-5 13 TRBV20-1 CSARPYSNQPQHF
TRBJ2-1 14 TRBV12-5 CASDTGTHYNEQFF
TRBJ2-1 15 TRBV12-3/TRBV12-4 CASNKPGHHYNEQFF
TRBJ2-3 15 TRBV4-1 CASSQTGSSTDTQYF
TRBJ2-2 15 TRBV10-2 CASRRTGGNTGELFF
TRBJ1-1 12 TRBV12-3/TRBV12-4 CASSWGKTEAFF
TRBJ1-4 15 TRBV7-6 CASSLEEGVDEKLFF
TRBJ2-5 15 TRBV10-3 CAITAGTSGTETQYF
TRBJ1-2 11 TRBV20-1 CSAQGRYGYTF
TRBJ2-2 19 TRBV5-1 CASSPLRGGVLANTGELFF
TRBJ2-5 16 TRBV5-1 CASSFDRRGAWETQYF
TRBJ2-1 14 TRBV15 CATSRAASSHEQFF
TRBJ2-1 13 TRBV11-2 CASSLVLSDEQFF
TRBJ2-1 16 TRBV4-2 CASSQDWTSESREQFF
TRBJ2-5 14 TRBV10-2 CASSVRGLQETQYF
TRBJ2-1 21 TRBV3-1 CASSQYGGTSGGRSSYNEQFF
TRBJ1-5 15 TRBV6-1 CASSGRDRYNQPQHF